The T cell receptor (beta chain) described here comes from a study of CD8+ T cells in alopecia areata. Whole-study context: Tofacitinib continued for 6 to 18 months and was then withheld for 6 months.

This CDR3 is 13 amino acids long. Germline loops: CDR1 MNHEY, CDR2 SMNVEV (reference sequence). V was trimmed by 1 base and J by 6 bases, leaving 10 bases between them. This clone was observed a handful of times. Extraction of RNA preceded its reverse transcription into cDNA, which served as the sequencing template. The assay was immunoSEQ multiplex PCR, and TCRdb's table has in-frame clones only and misses some. The sample yields just over 150,000 clones, less than 65% seen once. The specimen was CD8+ T cells sorted from blood, collected at week 0. The V call is TRBV27, the J call TRBJ2-7; TRBD1 might be the D (5 bases). This receptor was taken from a human donor with alopecia areata. CDR3 sequence reads: CASSLFSQGEQYF. The CDR3 region has the DNA TGTGCCAGCAGTTTATTCAGCCAGGGCGAGCAGTACTTC.